Listed below are T cell receptor beta chains from one sample, sequenced in a study of shared T cell receptors in the human thymus. Repertoires were generated with immunoSEQ multiplex PCR, while TCRdb's copy carries only in-frame clones and drops some. This repertoire shows roughly 700,000 clones, around 87% found once; its top ten account for about 0.01%. These data were likewise used in another study, on human thymus T cells.

The material sequenced was thymocytes. The receptors here all came from a boy in the first two years of life with a congenital heart defect. Each CDR3 is given with its conserved first and last residue. D genes are given only for firm matches. Not all rows give a size; the values are once, few, many and, for expanded clones, a class.

>TRBJ2-7|NA|NA|TRBV7-2
TGTGCCAGCAGTGCCGGGGAAGTCTACGAGCAGTACTTC
CASSAGEVYEQYF
>TRBJ2-1|NA|NA|TRBV5-1
TGCGCCAGCAGGTATGAACCAGGATCACGCGAACGGAATGAGCAGTTCTTC
CASRYEPGSRERNEQFF
>TRBJ2-1|TRBD2|NA|TRBV25-1
TGTGCCAGCGGATTACTAGCGGGAGGGTACAATGAGCAGTTCTTC
CASGLLAGGYNEQFF
>TRBJ2-7|NA|NA|TRBV2
TGTGCCAGCAGTCCCGAGGGAGACAGGAGCTCCTACGAGCAGTACTTC
CASSPEGDRSSYEQYF
>TRBJ2-1|NA|NA|TRBV4-3
TGCGCCAGCAGCCAAGACAAAAGGCCGGGGGACAATGAGCAGTTCTTC
CASSQDKRPGDNEQFF
>TRBJ2-7|TRBD2|NA|TRBV7-9
TGTGCCAGCAGCTTATTGTCCCCAGCGGGAGGGACAACCTACGAGCAGTACTTC
CASSLLSPAGGTTYEQYF
>TRBJ2-1|TRBD2|NA|TRBV29-1
TGCAGCGTCCCTAGCGGGGCTGAAGAGTTCTTC
CSVPSGAEEFF
>TRBJ2-7|NA|NA|TRBV9
TGTGCCAGCAGCCAAGAGACAGGCGATATCTTATACGAGCAGTACTTC
CASSQETGDILYEQYF
>TRBJ1-3|NA|NA|TRBV4-3
TGCGCCAGCAGCCAAGATCTAGACAGTTTCTCTGGAAACACCATATATTTT
CASSQDLDSFSGNTIYF
>TRBJ2-7|NA|NA|TRBV7-2
TGTGCCAGCAGCTTACAGGACTTAAATTCCTACGAGCAGTACTTC
CASSLQDLNSYEQYF
>TRBJ2-5|TRBD2|once|TRBV9
TGTGCCAGCAGCGTAGCGACTAGCGCGGCGGTTAAAGAGACCCAGTACTTC
CASSVATSAAVKETQYF
>TRBJ2-1|NA|NA|TRBV7-9
TGTGCCAGCAGCTACCGACACGAGCAGTTCTTC
CASSYRHEQFF
>TRBJ1-2|NA|NA|TRBV5-5
TGTGCCAGCAGCTTGGATAAGAGCTATGGCTACACCTTC
CASSLDKSYGYTF
>TRBJ2-2|NA|NA|TRBV18
TGTGCCAGCTCACAGAGGACAGCGAACACCGGGGAGCTGTTTTTT
CASSQRTANTGELFF
>TRBJ2-7|TRBD2|NA|TRBV11-3
TGTGCCAGCAGCTATACCCTCCGGGAGGGCCCCTACGAGCAGTACTTC
CASSYTLREGPYEQYF
>TRBJ2-3|TRBD2|NA|TRBV7-9
TGTGCCAGCAGCCCGGCCGGGAGGTGTAGCACAGATACGCAGTATTTT
CASSPAGRCSTDTQYF
>TRBJ2-2|NA|once|TRBV7-2
TGTGCCAGCCTCGGCGGCAACGGGGAGCTGTTTTTT
CASLGGNGELFF
>TRBJ2-1|NA|NA|TRBV29-1
TGCAGCGTTGAAGACCTGGCTGGGACAACGCTTCACAATGAGCAGTTCTTC
CSVEDLAGTTLHNEQFF
>TRBJ2-2|TRBD2|NA|TRBV4-3
TGCGCCAGCAGCCAAGGCGTTAGCGGGACCAACACCGGGGAGCTGTTTTTT
CASSQGVSGTNTGELFF
>TRBJ2-7|NA|NA|TRBV5-6
TGTGCCAGCAGCCCCCCCCGACAGGGACTCCACTACGAGCAGTACTTC
CASSPPRQGLHYEQYF
>TRBJ2-1|NA|NA|TRBV7-9
TGTGCCAGCAGCCGAGATAGGCCACTAGCCGATCCCCATGAGCAGTTCTTC
CASSRDRPLADPHEQFF
>TRBJ2-7|TRBD2|NA|TRBV5-4
TGTGCCAGCAGCCCCCGGGGACTAGCGACCTACGAGCAGTACTTC
CASSPRGLATYEQYF
>TRBJ2-1|NA|NA|TRBV28
TGTGCCAGCAGTTCGTCCCCGGGAGCTAATAATGAGCAGTTCTTC
CASSSSPGANNEQFF
>TRBJ2-3|TRBD2|few|TRBV9
TGTGCCAGCAGCCCCGGGACTAGCGGCCCCACAGATACGCAGTATTTT
CASSPGTSGPTDTQYF
>TRBJ1-2|NA|once|TRBV29-1
TGCAGCGGGAGTCGAGTGGATGGCTACACCTTC
CSGSRVDGYTF
>TRBJ2-1|NA|NA|TRBV19
TGTGCCAGTGTCGGGGGCAATGAGCAGTTCTTC
CASVGGNEQFF
>TRBJ2-5|NA|NA|TRBV15
TGTGCCACCAGCAGAGATCTCGAAGAGACCCAGTACTTC
CATSRDLEETQYF
>TRBJ2-1|NA|NA|TRBV30
TGTGCCTGGAGTAGCCCAACCTCCTACAATGAGCAGTTCTTC
CAWSSPTSYNEQFF
>TRBJ2-2|NA|NA|TRBV30
TGTGCCTGGAGTGTCAAAGCGTCCGCCGGGGAGCTGTTTTTT
CAWSVKASAGELFF
>TRBJ2-1|NA|NA|TRBV29-1
TGCAGCGTTGGGGTAGCGGTCCCATACAATGAGCAGTTCTTC
CSVGVAVPYNEQFF
>TRBJ2-1|TRBD1|NA|TRBV19
TGTGCCAGTAGCCTTCGCCAGGACAGGGGGCCGGATGAGCAGTTCTTC
CASSLRQDRGPDEQFF
>TRBJ2-1|NA|NA|TRBV5-1
TGCGCCAGCAGCCCCGAGGTCTACAATGAGCAGTTCTTC
CASSPEVYNEQFF
>TRBJ2-5|NA|NA|TRBV28
TGTGCCAGCAGTTTATGTGAGTCTAGGGAGACCCAGTACTTC
CASSLCESRETQYF
>TRBJ2-1|NA|NA|TRBV10-3
TGTGCCATCAGTAGGAGGGTATACAATGAGCAGTTCTTC
CAISRRVYNEQFF
>TRBJ1-2|TRBD1|NA|TRBV7-2
TGTGCCAGCACGTCTCCGGGACAGGGGGAATCCGTGAGTGGCTACACCTTC
CASTSPGQGESVSGYTF
>TRBJ2-7|NA|NA|TRBV4-3
TGCGCCAGCAGCCAAGAGGGGCAGGACGGTAACCACGAGCAGTACTTC
CASSQEGQDGNHEQYF
>TRBJ2-1|TRBD2|NA|TRBV6-1
TGTGCCAGCAGTGAAGCGGGGACTAGCGGGAGCAGGGTCAATGAGCAGTTCTTC
CASSEAGTSGSRVNEQFF
>TRBJ1-2|NA|once|TRBV27
TGTGCCAGCACCTCCGGGGGGCTTTATGGCTACACCTTC
CASTSGGLYGYTF
>TRBJ2-5|TRBD2|few|TRBV19
TGTGCCAGTAGTGAGGGACTAGCGAGCGGAGAGACCCAGTACTTC
CASSEGLASGETQYF
>TRBJ2-7|NA|NA|TRBV5-5
TGTGCCAGCAGCTTGGCTGTCAGATTCTCCTACGAGCAGTACTTC
CASSLAVRFSYEQYF
>TRBJ1-4|NA|NA|TRBV5-1
TGCGCCAGCAGCTTGGGGGAGCCTGCAACTAATGAAAAACTGTTTTTT
CASSLGEPATNEKLFF